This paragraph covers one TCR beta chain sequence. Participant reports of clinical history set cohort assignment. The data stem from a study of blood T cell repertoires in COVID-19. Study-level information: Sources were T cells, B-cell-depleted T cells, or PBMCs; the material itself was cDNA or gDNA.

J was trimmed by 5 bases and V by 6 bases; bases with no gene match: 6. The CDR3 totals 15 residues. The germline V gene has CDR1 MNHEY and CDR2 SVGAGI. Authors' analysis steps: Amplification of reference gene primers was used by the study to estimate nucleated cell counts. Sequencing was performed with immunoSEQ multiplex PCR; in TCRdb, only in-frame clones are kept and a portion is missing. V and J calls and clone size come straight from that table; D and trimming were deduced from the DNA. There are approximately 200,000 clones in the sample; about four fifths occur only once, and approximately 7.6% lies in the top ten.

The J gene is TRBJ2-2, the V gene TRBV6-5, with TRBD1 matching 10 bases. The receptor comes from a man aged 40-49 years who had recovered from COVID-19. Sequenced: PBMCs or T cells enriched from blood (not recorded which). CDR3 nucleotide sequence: TGTGCCAGCAGGACGACAGGGGGCATTACCGGGGAGCTGTTTTTT. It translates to CASRTTGGITGELFF.